This T cell receptor beta chain was identified in a study of blood T cell repertoires in COVID-19. About the research overall: Samples representing acute and convalescent COVID-19 were sourced from the United States, Italy and Spain.

Sequenced by immunoSEQ multiplex PCR; TCRdb stores in-frame clones only, minus some. The sample lists roughly 230,000 clones; approximately 82% were seen once. Looked up from germline, CDR1 is ENHRY and CDR2 is SYGVKD. V lost 6 bases and J 3 bases, leaving 8 bases between the germline ends. There are 12 residues in the CDR3. The specimen was peripheral blood. This receptor was taken from a man aged 40-55 years with active or convalescent COVID-19. This chain links TRBV10-3 with TRBJ1-2, with unresolved D. CDR3 sequence (DNA): TGTGCCATCAGCCCACACGACTATGGCTACACCTTC. This encodes CAISPHDYGYTF.